The 8 T cell receptor beta chains given below trace back to one sample, sequenced in a study of cytomegalovirus exposure and HLA in healthy donors. The PCR had 60 Vbeta and 13 Jbeta primers. Here immunoSEQ multiplex PCR was the method, and the copy in TCRdb shows in-frame clones only, minus some. Of 130,000 or so clones listed, 84% are singletons. The sample comprised PBMCs. The receptors stem from a woman between 18 and 29 years old in good health and CMV-seropositive.

The chain uses TRBV7-9 and TRBJ2-3, with D tentatively TRBD2 (6 bases). Trimming took 3 bases from V and 2 from J, leaving 12 bases between them. This CDR3 has 15 residues. The V gene's germline CDR1 is SEHNR and CDR2 FQNEAQ (reference sequence). CDR3 coding DNA: TGTGCCAGCAGCTTTGGTGCTAGCGTCACAGATACGCAGTATTTT. It is translated as CASSFGASVTDTQYF.

This clone showed up just a few times. The gene calls are TRBV19 and TRBJ1-4; D may be TRBD1 (6 bases). CDR3 length: 14 amino acids. With 4 bases removed from V and 7 bases from J, the gap between germline ends came to 13 bases. Germline V CDR1 and CDR2: LNHDA, SQIVND (reference sequence). The CDR3 is CASSTGQLGEKLFF. In nucleotides, the CDR3 is TGTGCCAGTAGTACTGGACAGTTGGGTGAAAAACTGTTTTTT. Combining the CDR3 with reference TRBV19 and TRBJ1-4 gives the whole variable domain DGGITQSPKYLFRKEGQNVTLSCEQNLNHDAMYWYRQDPGQGLRLIYYSQIVNDFQKGDIAEGYSVSREKKESFPLTVTSAQKNPTAFYLCASSTGQLGEKLFFGSGTQLSVL.

CDR3 region: CASSGQGARDTEAFF. The CDR3 bases are TGTGCCAGCAGTGGACAGGGGGCGCGGGACACTGAAGCTTTCTTT. The chain recombines TRBV2 with TRBJ1-1; 10 bases fit TRBD1. This CDR3 has 15 residues. Germline V gene sequence: CDR1 SNHLY, CDR2 FYNNEI. V gave up 4 bases and J gave up 3 bases; unmatched junction bases: 5.

The genes are TRBV4-1 and TRBJ2-7, with D tentatively TRBD1 (6 bases). The germline V gene has CDR1 MGHRA and CDR2 YSYEKL. The germline V and J ends were trimmed by 0 bases and 6 bases, with 9 bases remaining between them. The CDR3 sequence is 13 residues long. CDR3 in amino acids: CASSQDTGSEQYF. The CDR3 DNA follows: TGCGCCAGCAGCCAAGACACAGGGAGCGAGCAGTACTTC.

This sequence joins TRBV7-6 and TRBJ2-5, with 7 nucleotides matching TRBD2. Trimming removed 5 bases from V and 6 bases from J; junction bases left unmatched: 9. The germline V gene has CDR1 SGHVS and CDR2 FNYEAQ. CDR3 size: 14 residues. The CDR3 DNA is TGTGCCAGCAGCCCCCGCGGACTAGACAAGACCCAGTACTTC. It encodes CASSPRGLDKTQYF.

The V and J genes are TRBV9 and TRBJ2-3; TRBD2 matches 9 bases. This CDR3 comprises 17 residues. The germline V gene encodes CDR1 SGDLS and CDR2 YYNGEE. J was trimmed by 2 bases and V by 0 bases; bases with no gene match: 7. The CDR3 DNA sequence: TGTGCCAGCAGCGTAGAGGCGCTAGCGGGGTTCACAGATACGCAGTATTTT. Protein product: CASSVEALAGFTDTQYF.

CDR3 loop: CASGPSYNSPLHF. The CDR3 DNA reads TGTGCCAGTGGGCCCAGCTATAATTCACCCCTCCACTTT. V gene TRBV2 combines with J gene TRBJ1-6; D uncertain. The CDR3 consists of 13 residues. V dropped 9 bases and J dropped 3 bases, with 9 bases sitting between them. Germline V gene lookup returns CDR1 SNHLY and CDR2 FYNNEI. The complete variable domain, with remaining parts taken from reference TRBV2 and TRBJ1-6, reads EPEVTQTPSHQVTQMGQEVILRCVPISNHLYFYWYRQILGQKVEFLVSFYNNEISEKSEIFDDQFSVERPDGSNFTLKIRSTKLEDSAMYFCASGPSYNSPLHFGNGTRLTVT.

The chain uses TRBV19 and TRBJ2-3, with TRBD2 identical over 11 bases. Germline CDR1 LNHDA, CDR2 SQIVND (reference sequence). Trimming removed 4 bases from V and 1 base from J; junction bases left unmatched: 7. CDR3 length equals 17 residues. CDR3: CASSKFSGGARTDTQYF. Here the CDR3 DNA reads TGTGCCAGTAGTAAGTTTAGCGGGGGGGCTCGCACAGATACGCAGTATTTT.